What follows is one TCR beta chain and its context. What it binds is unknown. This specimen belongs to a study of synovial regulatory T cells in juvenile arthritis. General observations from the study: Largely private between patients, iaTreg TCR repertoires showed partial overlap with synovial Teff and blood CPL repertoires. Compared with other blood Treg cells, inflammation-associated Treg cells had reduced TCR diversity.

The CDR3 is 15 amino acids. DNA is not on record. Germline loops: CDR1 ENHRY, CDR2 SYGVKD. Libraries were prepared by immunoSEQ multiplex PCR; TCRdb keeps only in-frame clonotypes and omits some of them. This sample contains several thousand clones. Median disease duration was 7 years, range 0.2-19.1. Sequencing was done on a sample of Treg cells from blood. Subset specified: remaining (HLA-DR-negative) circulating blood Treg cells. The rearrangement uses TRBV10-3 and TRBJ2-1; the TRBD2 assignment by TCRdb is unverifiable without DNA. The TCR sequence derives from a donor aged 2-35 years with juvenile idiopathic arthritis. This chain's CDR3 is CAISEVGRVGDEQFF.